At least ten counts were recorded for the clone carrying this T cell receptor beta chain. The V gene lost 4 bases and the J gene lost 3 bases, with 13 bases spanning the gap. This CDR3 has 14 residues. CDR1 and CDR2 from the germline V gene are SGHRS and YFSETQ. In the source study's methods: Amplification of reference gene primers was used by the study to estimate nucleated cell counts. The data were produced by immunoSEQ multiplex PCR, yet TCRdb's version contains in-frame clones alone and is incomplete. For V, J and clone size, that table is used; D and trimming come from the DNA. The sample consists of about 140,000 clones, approximately 84% of them appearing once. This sample was included in a study of blood T cell repertoires in COVID-19. Study information: The study drew acute and convalescent COVID-19 samples from the United States, Italy and Spain.

Sequences were obtained from peripheral blood. The clonotype comes from a human donor in a cohort sampled during active COVID-19. V is TRBV5-1 and J is TRBJ1-1; D is perhaps TRBD1 (5 bases). Written as DNA, the CDR3 is TGCGCCAGCAGCCGTCAAAGCAGGGACACTGAAGCTTTCTTT. Translated: CASSRQSRDTEAFF. Variable domain in full (rest from reference TRBV5-1 and TRBJ1-1): KAGVTQTPRYLIKTRGQQVTLSCSPISGHRSVSWYQQTPGQGLQFLFEYFSETQRNKGNFPGRFSGRQFSNSRSEMNVSTLELGDSALYLCASSRQSRDTEAFFGQGTRLTVV.